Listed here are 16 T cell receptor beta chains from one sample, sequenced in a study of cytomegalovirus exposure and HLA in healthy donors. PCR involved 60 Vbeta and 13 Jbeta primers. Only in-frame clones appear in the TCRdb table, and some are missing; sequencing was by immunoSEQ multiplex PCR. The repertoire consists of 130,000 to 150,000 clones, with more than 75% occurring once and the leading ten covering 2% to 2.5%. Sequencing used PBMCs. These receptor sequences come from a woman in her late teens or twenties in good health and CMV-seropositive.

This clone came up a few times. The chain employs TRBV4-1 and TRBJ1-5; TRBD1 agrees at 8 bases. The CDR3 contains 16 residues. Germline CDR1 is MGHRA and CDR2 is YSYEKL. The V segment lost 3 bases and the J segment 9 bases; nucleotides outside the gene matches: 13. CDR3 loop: CASSHLDRVSAWPQHF. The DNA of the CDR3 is TGCGCCAGCAGCCACCTGGACAGGGTATCGGCATGGCCCCAGCATTTT.

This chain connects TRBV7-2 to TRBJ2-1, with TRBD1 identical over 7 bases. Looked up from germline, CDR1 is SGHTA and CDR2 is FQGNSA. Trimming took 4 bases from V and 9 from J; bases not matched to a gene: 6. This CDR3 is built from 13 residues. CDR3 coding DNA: TGTGCCAGCAGCTACCCCCACAGGGGTGAGCAGTTCTTC. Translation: CASSYPHRGEQFF.

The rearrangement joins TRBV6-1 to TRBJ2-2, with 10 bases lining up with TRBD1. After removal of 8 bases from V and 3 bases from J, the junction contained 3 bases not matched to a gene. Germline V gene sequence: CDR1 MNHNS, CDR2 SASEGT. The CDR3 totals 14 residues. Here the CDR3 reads CASSGTGDTGELFF. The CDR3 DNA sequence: TGTGCCAGCTCCGGGACAGGGGACACCGGGGAGCTGTTTTTT.

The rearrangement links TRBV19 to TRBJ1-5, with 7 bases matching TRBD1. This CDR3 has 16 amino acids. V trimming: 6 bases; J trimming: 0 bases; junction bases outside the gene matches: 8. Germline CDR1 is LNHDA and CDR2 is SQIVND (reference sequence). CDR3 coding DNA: TGTGCCAGTAGCCATGTCCAGGGGGTTAGCAATCAGCCCCAGCATTTT. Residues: CASSHVQGVSNQPQHF. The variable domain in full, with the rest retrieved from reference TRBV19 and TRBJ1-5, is DGGITQSPKYLFRKEGQNVTLSCEQNLNHDAMYWYRQDPGQGLRLIYYSQIVNDFQKGDIAEGYSVSREKKESFPLTVTSAQKNPTAFYLCASSHVQGVSNQPQHFGDGTRLSIL.

CDR3 nucleotides: TGTGCCAGCAGAGGGACAGGGTATATCGGTGAGCAGTTCTTC. Amino acid sequence: CASRGTGYIGEQFF. The V call is TRBV6-6, the J call TRBJ2-1; TRBD1 matches 9 bases. The CDR3 sequence is 14 residues long. The J segment lost 9 bases and the V segment lost 6 bases, leaving 9 bases of the junction unmatched. Per the germline V gene, CDR1 is MNHNY and CDR2 is SVGAGI (reference sequence).

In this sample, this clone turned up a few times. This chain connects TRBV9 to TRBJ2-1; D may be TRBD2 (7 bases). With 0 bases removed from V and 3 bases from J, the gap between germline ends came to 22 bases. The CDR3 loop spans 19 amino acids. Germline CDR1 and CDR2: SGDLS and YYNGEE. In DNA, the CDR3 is TGTGCCAGCAGCGTAGCTGACCTAAGAGGGGGGGCTTACTACAATGAGCAGTTCTTC. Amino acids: CASSVADLRGGAYYNEQFF.

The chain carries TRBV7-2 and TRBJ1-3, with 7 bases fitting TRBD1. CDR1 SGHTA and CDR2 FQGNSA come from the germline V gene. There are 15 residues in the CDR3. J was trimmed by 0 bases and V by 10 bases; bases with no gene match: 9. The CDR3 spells CATATGIYSGNTIYF. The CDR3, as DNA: TGTGCCACTGCGACAGGGATATACTCTGGAAACACCATATATTTT.

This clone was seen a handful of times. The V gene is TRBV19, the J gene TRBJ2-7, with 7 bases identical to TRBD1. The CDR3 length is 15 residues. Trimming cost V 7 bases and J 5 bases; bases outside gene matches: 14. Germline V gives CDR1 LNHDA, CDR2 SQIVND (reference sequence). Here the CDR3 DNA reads TGTGCCAGTACTCTACGTGTAGGGACAGACCACGAGCAGTACTTC. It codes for CASTLRVGTDHEQYF. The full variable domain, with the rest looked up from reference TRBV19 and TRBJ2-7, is DGGITQSPKYLFRKEGQNVTLSCEQNLNHDAMYWYRQDPGQGLRLIYYSQIVNDFQKGDIAEGYSVSREKKESFPLTVTSAQKNPTAFYLCASTLRVGTDHEQYFGPGTRLTVT.

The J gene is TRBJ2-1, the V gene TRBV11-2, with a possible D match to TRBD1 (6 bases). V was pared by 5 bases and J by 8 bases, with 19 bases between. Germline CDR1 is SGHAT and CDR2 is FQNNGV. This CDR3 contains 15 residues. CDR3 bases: TGTGCCAGCAGCCCCAAGAGCACAGGGAGATATGAGCAGTTCTTC. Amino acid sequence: CASSPKSTGRYEQFF.

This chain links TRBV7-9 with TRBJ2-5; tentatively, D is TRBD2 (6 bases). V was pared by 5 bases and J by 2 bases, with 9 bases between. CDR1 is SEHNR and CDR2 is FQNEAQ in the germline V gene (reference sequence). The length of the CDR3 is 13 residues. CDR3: CASSGRDQETQYF. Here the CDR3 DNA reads TGTGCCAGCAGCGGGCGGGATCAAGAGACCCAGTACTTC.

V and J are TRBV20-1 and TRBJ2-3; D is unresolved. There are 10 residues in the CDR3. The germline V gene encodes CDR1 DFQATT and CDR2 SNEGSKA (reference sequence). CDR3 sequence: CSARTDTQYF. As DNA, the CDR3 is TGCTCTGCGCGGACAGATACGCAGTATTTT.

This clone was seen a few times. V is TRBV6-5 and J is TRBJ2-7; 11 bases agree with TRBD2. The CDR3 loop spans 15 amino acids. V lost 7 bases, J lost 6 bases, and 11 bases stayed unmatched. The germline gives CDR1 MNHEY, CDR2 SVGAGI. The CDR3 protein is CASTQTSGESGEQYF. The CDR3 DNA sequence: TGTGCCAGCACCCAGACTAGCGGGGAATCCGGCGAGCAGTACTTC.

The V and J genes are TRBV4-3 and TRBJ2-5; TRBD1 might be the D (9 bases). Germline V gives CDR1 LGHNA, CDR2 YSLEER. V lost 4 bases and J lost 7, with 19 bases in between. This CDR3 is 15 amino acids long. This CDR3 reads CASSPGTGTRVTQYF. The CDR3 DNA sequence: TGCGCCAGCAGCCCCGGGACAGGGACTAGGGTGACCCAGTACTTC.

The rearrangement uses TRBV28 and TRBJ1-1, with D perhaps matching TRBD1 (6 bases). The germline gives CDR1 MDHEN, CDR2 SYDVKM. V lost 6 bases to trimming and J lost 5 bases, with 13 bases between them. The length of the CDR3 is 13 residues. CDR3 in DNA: TGTGCCAGCAGGGAACAGGGAAAAACTGAAGCTTTCTTT. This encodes CASREQGKTEAFF. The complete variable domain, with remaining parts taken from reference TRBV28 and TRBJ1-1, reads DVKVTQSSRYLVKRTGEKVFLECVQDMDHENMFWYRQDPGLGLRLIYFSYDVKMKEKGDIPEGYSVSREKKERFSLILESASTNQTSMYLCASREQGKTEAFFGQGTRLTVV.

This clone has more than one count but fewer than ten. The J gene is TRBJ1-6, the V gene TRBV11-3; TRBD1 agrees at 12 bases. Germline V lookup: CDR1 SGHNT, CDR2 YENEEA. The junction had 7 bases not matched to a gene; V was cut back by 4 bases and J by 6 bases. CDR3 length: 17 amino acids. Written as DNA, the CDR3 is TGTGCCAGCAGCTCTCGGGACAGGGGGCGAGGTAATTCACCCCTCCACTTT. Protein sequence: CASSSRDRGRGNSPLHF.

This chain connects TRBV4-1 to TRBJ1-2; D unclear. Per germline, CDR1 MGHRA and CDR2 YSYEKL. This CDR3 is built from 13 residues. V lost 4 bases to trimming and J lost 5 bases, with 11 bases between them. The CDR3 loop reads CASSRDIGYGYTF. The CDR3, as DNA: TGCGCCAGCAGCCGAGACATCGGGTATGGCTACACCTTC.